This T cell receptor (beta chain) was captured in a study of cytomegalovirus exposure and HLA in healthy donors. General observations from the study: CMV antigen specificity of a few CMV-associated chains was confirmed in vitro.

Primers included in the PCR were 60 Vbeta and 13 Jbeta primers. The data were produced by immunoSEQ multiplex PCR, yet TCRdb's version contains in-frame clones alone and is incomplete. The sample includes more than 110,000 clones, 77% seen only once; the top ten take roughly 4.2%. The CDR3 has 13 residues. From germline, CDR1 is SGHTA and CDR2 FQGTGA. The ends were cut back, 8 bases at V and 1 base at J, with 11 bases in the middle. Concerning this clone: Antigen: not known.

The TCR originated in a male donor in good health and CMV-seronegative. The V and J genes are TRBV7-3 and TRBJ1-1; tentatively, D is TRBD1 (5 bases). Material: PBMCs. CDR3 sequence reads: CASSFGGNTEAFF. CDR3 nucleotide sequence: TGTGCCAGCTCATTCGGGGGGAACACTGAAGCTTTCTTT.